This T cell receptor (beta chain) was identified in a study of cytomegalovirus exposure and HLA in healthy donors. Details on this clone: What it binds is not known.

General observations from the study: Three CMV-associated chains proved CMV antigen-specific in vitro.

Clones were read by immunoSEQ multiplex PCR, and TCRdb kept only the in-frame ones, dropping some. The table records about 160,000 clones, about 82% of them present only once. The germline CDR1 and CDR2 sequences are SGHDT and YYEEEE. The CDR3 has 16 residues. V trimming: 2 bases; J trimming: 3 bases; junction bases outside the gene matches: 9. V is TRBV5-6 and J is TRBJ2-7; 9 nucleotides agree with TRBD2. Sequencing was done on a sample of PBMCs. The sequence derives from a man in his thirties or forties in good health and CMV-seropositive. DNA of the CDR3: TGTGCCAGCAGCTTCCAGCGGGGGGACCTTCACTACGAGCAGTACTTC. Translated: CASSFQRGDLHYEQYF.